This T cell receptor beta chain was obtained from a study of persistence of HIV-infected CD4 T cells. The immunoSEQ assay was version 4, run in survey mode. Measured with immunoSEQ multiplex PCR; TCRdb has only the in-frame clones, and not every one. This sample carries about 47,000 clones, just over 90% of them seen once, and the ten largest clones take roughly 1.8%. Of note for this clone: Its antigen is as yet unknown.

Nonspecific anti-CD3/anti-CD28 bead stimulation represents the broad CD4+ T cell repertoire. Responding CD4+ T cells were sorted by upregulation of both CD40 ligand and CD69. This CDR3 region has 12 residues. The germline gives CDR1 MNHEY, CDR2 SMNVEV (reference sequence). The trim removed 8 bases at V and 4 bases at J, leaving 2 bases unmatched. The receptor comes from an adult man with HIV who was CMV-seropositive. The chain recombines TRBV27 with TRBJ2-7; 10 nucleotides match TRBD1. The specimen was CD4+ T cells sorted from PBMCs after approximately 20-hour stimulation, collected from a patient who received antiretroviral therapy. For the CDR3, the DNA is TGTGCCAGCCGGACAGGGGGGTACGAGCAGTACTTC. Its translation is CASRTGGYEQYF.